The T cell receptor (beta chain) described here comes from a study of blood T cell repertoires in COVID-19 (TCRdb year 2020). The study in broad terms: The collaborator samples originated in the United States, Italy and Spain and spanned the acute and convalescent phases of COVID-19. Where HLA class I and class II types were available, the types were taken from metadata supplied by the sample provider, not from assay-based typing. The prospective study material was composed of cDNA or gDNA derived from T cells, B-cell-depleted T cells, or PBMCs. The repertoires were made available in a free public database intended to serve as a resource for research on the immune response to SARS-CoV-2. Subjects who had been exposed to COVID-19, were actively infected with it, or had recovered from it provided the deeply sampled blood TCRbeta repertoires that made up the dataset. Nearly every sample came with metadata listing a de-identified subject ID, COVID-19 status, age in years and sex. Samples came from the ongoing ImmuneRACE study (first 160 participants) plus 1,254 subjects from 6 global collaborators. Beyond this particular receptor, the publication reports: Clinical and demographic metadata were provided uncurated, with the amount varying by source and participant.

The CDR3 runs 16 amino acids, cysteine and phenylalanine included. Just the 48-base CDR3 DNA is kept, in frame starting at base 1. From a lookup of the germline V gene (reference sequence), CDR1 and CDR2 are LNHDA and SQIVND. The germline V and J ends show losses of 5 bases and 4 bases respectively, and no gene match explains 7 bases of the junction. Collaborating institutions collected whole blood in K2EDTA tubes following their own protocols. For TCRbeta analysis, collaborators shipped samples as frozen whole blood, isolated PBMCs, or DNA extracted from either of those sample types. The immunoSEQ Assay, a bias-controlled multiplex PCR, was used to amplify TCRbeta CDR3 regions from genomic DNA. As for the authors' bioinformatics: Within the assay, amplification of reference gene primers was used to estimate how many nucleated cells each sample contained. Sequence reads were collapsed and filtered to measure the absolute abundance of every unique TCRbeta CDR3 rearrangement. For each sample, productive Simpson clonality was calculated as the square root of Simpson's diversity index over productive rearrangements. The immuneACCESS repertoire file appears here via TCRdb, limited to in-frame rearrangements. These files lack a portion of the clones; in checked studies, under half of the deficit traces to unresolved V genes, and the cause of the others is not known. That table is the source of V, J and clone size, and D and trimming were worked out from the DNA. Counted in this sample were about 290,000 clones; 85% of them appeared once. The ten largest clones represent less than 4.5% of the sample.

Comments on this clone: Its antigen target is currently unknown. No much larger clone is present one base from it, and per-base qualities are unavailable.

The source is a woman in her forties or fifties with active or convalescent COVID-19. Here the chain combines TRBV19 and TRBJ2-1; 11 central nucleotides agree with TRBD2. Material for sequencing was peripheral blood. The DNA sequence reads TGTGCCAGTAGTTTCCGACTAGCGGGAACATACAATGAGCAGTTCTTC. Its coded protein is CASSFRLAGTYNEQFF.